Below are 5 T cell receptor beta chains sequenced from a single sample in a study of blood T cell repertoires in COVID-19. This table comes from immunoSEQ multiplex PCR, and its TCRdb copy is limited to in-frame clones, with some not included. The sample has 280,000 or so clones, 90% seen once; the top ten hold approximately 1.5%. The sequenced sample consisted of PBMCs or T cells enriched from blood (not recorded which). Source of these receptors: a woman between 18 and 29 years old with acute COVID-19.

This clone was found a few times. The chain recombines TRBV29-1 with TRBJ1-2; 8 nucleotides align to TRBD1. The CDR3 is made up of 13 amino acids. With V trimmed by 6 bases and J by 8 bases, 11 bases remained unmatched. CDR1 and CDR2 (germline): SQVTM, ANQGSEA. The CDR3 reads CSVRWDRQGGYTF. As DNA, the CDR3 is TGCAGCGTCAGATGGGACAGGCAAGGAGGCTACACCTTC.

This chain links TRBV5-4 with TRBJ2-7; possible D gene TRBD2, 6 bases. V was trimmed by 7 bases and J by 1 base, leaving 15 bases between them. Germline CDR1 is SGHNT and CDR2 is YYREEE (reference sequence). This CDR3 has 14 residues. This CDR3 reads CASSPGESSYEQYF. CDR3 DNA: TGTGCCAGCTCTCCGGGGGAGTCATCCTACGAGCAGTACTTC.

This chain links TRBV7-2 with TRBJ2-2; 8 bases agree with TRBD2. The CDR3 runs 16 residues. Germline values: CDR1 SGHTA, CDR2 FQGNSA. With V trimmed by 5 bases and J by 6 bases, 11 bases remained unmatched. The CDR3 here is CASSPDSGTGAGELFF. CDR3 coding DNA: TGTGCCAGCAGCCCGGATAGCGGGACGGGCGCCGGGGAGCTGTTTTTT.

This chain links TRBV3-1 (or the pseudogene TRBV3-2) with TRBJ1-2; possibly TRBD1 for D (5 bases). Trimming cost V 1 base and J 7 bases, with 10 bases left between them. The CDR3 runs to 13 residues. Germline V gene lookup returns CDR1 LGHDT and CDR2 YNNKEL (reference sequence). The CDR3 DNA follows: TGTGCCAGCAGCCAAGTGGTCCAGGGTGGCTACACCTTC. It encodes CASSQVVQGGYTF.

This clone appeared a few times. This chain links TRBV18 with TRBJ1-2; tentative D call: TRBD1 (5 bases). Germline V gene lookup returns CDR1 KGHSH and CDR2 LQKENI. Trimming stripped 0 bases from V and 6 bases from J, with 14 bases between. CDR3 length: 15 amino acids. The CDR3 bases are TGTGCCAGCTCACCACCAGAAGGGGTAGGGAATGGCTACACCTTC. Encoded protein: CASSPPEGVGNGYTF.